The following is a T cell receptor (beta chain) sequence with its context. Antigen unknown. The PCR had 60 Vbeta and 13 Jbeta primers. Produced via immunoSEQ multiplex PCR; TCRdb's table is partial and in-frame only. The table includes around 110,000 clones, approximately 60% detected once. The V end lost 3 bases, the J end lost 2 bases, and 11 bases lay between the germline ends. The CDR3 length is 15 residues. CDR1 is MNHEY, CDR2 SMNVEV, per germline (reference sequence). The data stem from a study of cytomegalovirus exposure and HLA in healthy donors. The study's findings and limits: Investigators reported 150 to 200 TCR beta chains as tied to cytomegalovirus. A prior analysis recorded that most TCR beta V segments were productive about 87% or about 30% of the time.

This TCR came from a young woman in good health and CMV-seronegative. The chain joins TRBV27 to TRBJ1-5; the D is unclear. The sequenced sample was PBMCs. CDR3 sequence (DNA): TGTGCCAGCAGTTTTTCAACAGCGGGCAATCAGCCCCAGCATTTT. This gives the protein CASSFSTAGNQPQHF.